This is a list of T cell receptor beta chains from one sample in a study of blood T cell repertoires in COVID-19. Data came from immunoSEQ multiplex PCR; TCRdb stores just in-frame clones and leaves some out. The table includes 160,000 or so clones, over 75% detected once. Sample: PBMCs or T cells enriched from blood (not recorded which). Receptors originate from a woman between 35 and 50 years old with acute COVID-19. CDR3s include the opening cysteine and the closing phenylalanine or tryptophan. A D gene is named only where the DNA matches it firmly. Some rows mark clone size as missing; the rest say once, few, many or name a class of expanded clone.

CDR3aa | CDR3nt | abundance | d_gene | j_gene | len | v_gene
CAINGTSGRPYQETQYF | TGTGCCATCAACGGGACTAGCGGGAGGCCGTACCAAGAGACCCAGTACTTC | . | TRBD2 | TRBJ2-5 | 17 | TRBV10-3
CAITKLGSEQYF | TGTGCCATCACCAAACTAGGTTCCGAGCAGTACTTC | . | . | TRBJ2-7 | 12 | TRBV2
CASRRTEETQYF | TGTGCCAGCAGAAGGACAGAAGAGACCCAGTACTTC | . | . | TRBJ2-5 | 12 | TRBV7-8
CASSLGTGGPYNEQFF | TGCGCCAGCAGCCTCGGGACAGGGGGCCCCTACAATGAGCAGTTCTTC | . | TRBD1 | TRBJ2-1 | 16 | TRBV4-1
CSVARTSMEELFF | TGCAGCGTTGCAAGGACTAGCATGGAGGAGCTGTTTTTT | . | TRBD2 | TRBJ2-2 | 13 | TRBV29-1
CASSLEGHYNSPLHF | TGTGCCAGCAGTTTAGAGGGACACTATAATTCACCCCTCCACTTT | . | . | TRBJ1-6 | 15 | TRBV28
CASSQRGESGELFF | TGTGCCAGCAGCCAGCGGGGGGAGTCCGGGGAGCTGTTTTTT | . | TRBD2 | TRBJ2-2 | 14 | TRBV3-1/TRBV3-2
CAISGTSGRETGELFF | TGTGCCATCAGTGGGACTAGCGGGAGAGAAACCGGGGAGCTGTTTTTT | . | TRBD2 | TRBJ2-2 | 16 | TRBV10-3
CASRTGGAADYGYTF | TGTGCCAGCAGAACAGGGGGCGCCGCGGACTATGGCTACACCTTC | . | TRBD1 | TRBJ1-2 | 15 | TRBV6-5
CASSPLGLAGAYEQYF | TGTGCCAGCAGTCCCCTCGGACTAGCGGGAGCCTACGAGCAGTACTTC | . | TRBD2 | TRBJ2-7 | 16 | TRBV27
CATSDRTGVRRNEQFF | TGTGCCACCAGTGACCGGACAGGGGTAAGGAGGAATGAGCAGTTCTTC | once | TRBD1 | TRBJ2-1 | 16 | TRBV24-1
CASSLGRGEQYF | TGTGCCAGCAGCTTAGGCCGGGGCGAGCAGTACTTC | . | . | TRBJ2-7 | 12 | TRBV13
CASFTTGGFTDTQYF | TGTGCCAGCTTTACGACAGGGGGCTTCACAGATACGCAGTATTTT | . | TRBD1 | TRBJ2-3 | 15 | TRBV6-5
CASSHYFTDPSGNTIYF | TGTGCCAGCAGCCACTATTTCACCGATCCCTCTGGAAACACCATATATTTT | . | . | TRBJ1-3 | 17 | TRBV3-1/TRBV3-2
CATSRPAGGHSGYANEQFF | TGTGCCACCAGTAGACCAGCGGGAGGGCATTCGGGGTATGCGAATGAGCAGTTCTTC | . | TRBD2 | TRBJ2-1 | 19 | TRBV24-1
CASSFSTRNSPLHF | TGTGCCAGCAGCTTTAGCACAAGGAATTCACCCCTCCACTTT | . | . | TRBJ1-6 | 14 | TRBV11-2
CASSLLAGVFYGQETQYF | TGTGCCAGTAGCTTACTAGCGGGAGTGTTTTATGGCCAAGAGACCCAGTACTTC | . | TRBD2 | TRBJ2-5 | 18 | TRBV19
CASSAGTGGWGETQYF | TGTGCCAGCAGCGCGGGAACAGGGGGCTGGGGAGAGACCCAGTACTTC | . | TRBD1 | TRBJ2-5 | 16 | TRBV5-4
CASSPTGRRTEAFF | TGTGCCAGCAGCCCAACAGGGAGAAGGACTGAAGCTTTCTTT | once | . | TRBJ1-1 | 14 | TRBV6-5
CASSLAGVGTDTQYF | TGTGCCAGCAGCTTAGCAGGGGTCGGCACAGATACGCAGTATTTT | . | . | TRBJ2-3 | 15 | TRBV7-8
CASSPYRGYQETQYF | TGTGCCAGCAGCCCTTACAGGGGGTACCAAGAGACCCAGTACTTC | . | TRBD1 | TRBJ2-5 | 15 | TRBV11-2
CASRVQRQGEEQFF | TGCGCCAGCAGGGTCCAGCGCCAGGGGGAGGAGCAGTTCTTC | . | TRBD1 | TRBJ2-1 | 14 | TRBV5-1
CASSPPSSNYGYTF | TGTGCCAGCAGCCCCCCCAGTTCTAACTATGGCTACACCTTC | . | . | TRBJ1-2 | 14 | TRBV28
CASSAELAGDRETQYF | TGCGCCAGCAGCGCAGAACTAGCGGGAGATCGGGAGACCCAGTACTTC | . | TRBD2 | TRBJ2-5 | 16 | TRBV5-1
CASSLGLSWEQFF | TGTGCCAGCAGCCTGGGACTTTCTTGGGAGCAGTTCTTC | once | . | TRBJ2-1 | 13 | TRBV11-3
CASTPTGSLEQYF | TGTGCCAGCACCCCGACAGGGTCCCTCGAGCAGTACTTC | . | TRBD1 | TRBJ2-7 | 13 | TRBV7-9
CASSLQLLYGYTF | TGTGCCAGCAGCTTACAGCTACTATATGGCTACACCTTC | few | . | TRBJ1-2 | 13 | TRBV7-2
CASSSLSQGREQYF | TGTGCCAGCAGCTCCCTTTCCCAGGGCCGCGAGCAGTACTTC | few | . | TRBJ2-7 | 14 | TRBV11-2
CASTRGLAETDTQYF | TGTGCCAGCACCCGGGGACTAGCGGAGACAGATACGCAGTATTTT | . | TRBD2 | TRBJ2-3 | 15 | TRBV6-5
CASSLLAGGSGYNEQFF | TGTGCCAGCAGTTTACTAGCGGGAGGCTCTGGATACAATGAGCAGTTCTTC | . | TRBD2 | TRBJ2-1 | 17 | TRBV27
CASSLETSPYNEQFF | TGCGCCAGCAGCTTGGAAACTAGTCCTTACAATGAGCAGTTCTTC | . | . | TRBJ2-1 | 15 | TRBV5-1
CASSSDRNYGYTF | TGTGCCAGCAGTTCGGACAGAAACTATGGCTACACCTTC | . | . | TRBJ1-2 | 13 | TRBV27
CASSSPSGGGGNTQYF | TGTGCCAGCAGTTCACCAAGCGGAGGCGGGGGTAATACGCAGTATTTT | . | TRBD2 | TRBJ2-3 | 16 | TRBV27
CANLDLAGGKTGELFF | TGTGCCAACCTAGATCTCGCGGGAGGGAAGACCGGGGAGCTGTTTTTT | . | TRBD2 | TRBJ2-2 | 16 | TRBV10-3
CAWSPTGNGYTF | TGTGCCTGGAGCCCGACAGGGAACGGCTACACCTTC | . | TRBD1 | TRBJ1-2 | 12 | TRBV30
CASGQDYSNQPQHF | TGTGCCAGCGGACAAGATTATAGCAATCAGCCCCAGCATTTT | . | . | TRBJ1-5 | 14 | TRBV9
CASSVNPSGRIGETQYF | TGTGCCAGCAGCGTAAACCCCAGCGGGAGAATAGGGGAGACCCAGTACTTC | . | TRBD2 | TRBJ2-5 | 17 | TRBV9
CASSSPGQGAADTQYF | TGTGCCAGCAGCTCACCGGGACAGGGGGCCGCAGATACGCAGTATTTT | once | TRBD1 | TRBJ2-3 | 16 | TRBV9
CASSIISGGKRGYTF | TGTGCCAGCAGCATAATATCCGGGGGAAAGCGCGGCTACACCTTC | . | . | TRBJ1-2 | 15 | TRBV28
CASSQDPPGLLPYTGELFF | TGTGCCAGCAGCCAAGATCCCCCAGGCCTTCTCCCATACACCGGGGAGCTGTTTTTT | . | . | TRBJ2-2 | 19 | TRBV3-1/TRBV3-2
CATSPGQPYENQYF | TGTGCCACCAGCCCGGGACAGCCCTACGAAAACCAGTACTTC | . | TRBD1 | TRBJ2-5 | 14 | TRBV24-1
CASSVGLNEKLFF | TGTGCCAGCAGCGTAGGGCTGAATGAAAAACTGTTTTTT | once | . | TRBJ1-4 | 13 | TRBV9
CASSGDRTTNYGYTF | TGTGCCAGCAGTGGGGACAGAACCACTAACTATGGCTACACCTTC | . | TRBD1 | TRBJ1-2 | 15 | TRBV2
CASSETEEKLFF | TGTGCCAGCAGTGAAACTGAGGAAAAACTGTTTTTT | many | . | TRBJ1-4 | 12 | TRBV2
CAISATTSGMGEQFF | TGTGCCATCAGCGCTACGACTAGCGGGATGGGTGAGCAGTTCTTC | . | TRBD2 | TRBJ2-1 | 15 | TRBV10-3
CASSQGTSGVSTDTQYF | TGTGCCAGCAGCCAAGGGACTAGCGGGGTCAGCACAGATACGCAGTATTTT | once | TRBD2 | TRBJ2-3 | 17 | TRBV7-3
CAWSLSAGGYGNTIYF | TGTGCCTGGAGTCTATCAGCCGGGGGGTATGGAAACACCATATATTTT | . | . | TRBJ1-3 | 16 | TRBV30
CASSLSGTSDYEQYF | TGTGCCAGCAGCCTTTCCGGGACTAGCGACTACGAGCAGTACTTC | few | TRBD2 | TRBJ2-7 | 15 | TRBV4-2
CASSMGQSYTF | TGTGCCAGCAGCATGGGACAGAGCTACACCTTC | . | TRBD1 | TRBJ1-2 | 11 | TRBV5-6
CASSRISPASGRSSYNEQFF | TGTGCCAGCAGCCGAATCTCCCCGGCTAGCGGGAGGAGCTCCTACAATGAGCAGTTCTTC | . | TRBD2 | TRBJ2-1 | 20 | TRBV14
CASRGQAHYGYTF | TGTGCCAGCAGGGGACAGGCCCACTATGGCTACACCTTC | . | TRBD1 | TRBJ1-2 | 13 | TRBV6-6
CASSNPGQGTSIIAETQYF | TGTGCCAGCAGCAACCCCGGACAGGGGACATCAATCATTGCGGAGACCCAGTACTTC | once | . | TRBJ2-5 | 19 | TRBV21-1
CASSLTRGEAFF | TGTGCCAGCAGTTTGACGCGGGGTGAAGCTTTCTTT | . | . | TRBJ1-1 | 12 | TRBV28
CASSQATGTYTF | TGCGCCAGCAGCCAAGCGACAGGGACCTACACCTTC | few | TRBD1 | TRBJ1-2 | 12 | TRBV4-1
CATSQKRGRNEKLFF | TGTGCCACCAGCCAAAAAAGGGGTCGGAATGAAAAACTGTTTTTT | . | . | TRBJ1-4 | 15 | TRBV15
CASSLLAGGSYNEQFF | TGCGCCAGCAGCTTACTAGCGGGCGGGTCCTACAATGAGCAGTTCTTC | . | TRBD2 | TRBJ2-1 | 16 | TRBV5-1
CASSLQGAGNQPQHF | TGTGCCAGCAGCTTGCAGGGGGCGGGCAATCAGCCCCAGCATTTT | . | TRBD1 | TRBJ1-5 | 15 | TRBV5-4
CASSYGTGGAETQYF | TGTGCCAGCAGTTACGGGACAGGGGGCGCAGAGACCCAGTACTTC | . | TRBD1 | TRBJ2-5 | 15 | TRBV6-6
CASSQEPGGSSPLHF | TGTGCCAGCAGCCAAGAGCCGGGGGGGAGTTCACCCCTCCACTTT | . | . | TRBJ1-6 | 15 | TRBV3-1/TRBV3-2
CASSYGGSENTKAFF | TGTGCCAGCAGTTACGGTGGGAGCGAGAACACTAAAGCTTTCTTT | . | . | TRBJ1-1 | 15 | TRBV6-5